One TCR beta chain is described in this entry. Profiling relied on immunoSEQ multiplex PCR, and the TCRdb table lists in-frame clones only, not all of them. The sample carries 150,000 or so clones, just under 85% recorded once. The CDR3 spans 15 residues. Germline CDR1 MNHEY, CDR2 SVGAGI. V lost 7 bases, J lost 2 bases, and 16 bases lay in between. The data were obtained in a study of blood T cell repertoires in COVID-19. Study information: The cDNA or gDNA used as material had been derived from T cells, B-cell-depleted T cells, or PBMCs.

The rearrangement joins TRBV6-5 to TRBJ2-3, with D possibly TRBD1 on 6 matching bases. The sequenced sample consisted of peripheral blood. The source of this sequence is a woman aged 55-69 years with acute or convalescent COVID-19. The DNA for the CDR3 is TGTGCCAGCACCGAGACAGGACCATCCACAGATACGCAGTATTTT. Its protein product is CASTETGPSTDTQYF.